This record concerns one T cell receptor beta chain sequence. The data were obtained in a study of T-cell reconstitution after alpha-beta-depleted transplantation in children. Germline CDR1 reads SNHLY; CDR2 reads FYNNEI. The ends lost 6 bases at V and 3 bases at J; junction bases unmatched: 8. The CDR3 totals 16 residues. Researchers prepared the TCRbeta library using unique molecular identifiers, the study reports. Each CDR3 protein gets one entry after TCRdb re-called the PCR reads with MiXCR. This sample carries about 480,000 distinct CDR3 sequences, around 13% of them seen once, and the ten largest clones take approximately 5.4%.

The sequence was obtained from a human donor who donated a stem cell graft to a child with combined immunodeficiency. Here the sequenced sample was PBMCs from the stem cell graft donor, taken from the stem cell graft. The chain has TRBV2 and TRBJ2-2; TRBD2 matches at 9 bases. The CDR3 coding sequence is TGTGCCAGCAGAGGAGGGCGGGGGGGCCACACCGGGGAGCTGTTTTTT. Encoded protein: CASRGGRGGHTGELFF.